This TCR beta chain was recovered during a study of identical twins. General observations from the study: Carriage of fewer insertions was seen in abundant cord blood beta clonotypes, whereas memory repertoires showed none. These conclusions were based on statistical analysis (cross-sectional, not following the same donors).

This clonotype was seen only a few times. Its antigen is unknown. A universal primer site was incorporated via template switching, and the cDNA contained unique molecular identifiers. MiXCR was run by TCRdb on the 5' RACE reads, yielding one entry per CDR3 protein. The sample holds fewer than 550,000 distinct CDR3 sequences, 15% seen once. V was cut by 1 base and J by 0 bases, with 16 bases left in between. The CDR3 is 19 amino acids. CDR1 is MNHEY, CDR2 SVGAGI, per germline. These data were likewise used in another study, on yellow fever vaccine responses in identical twins.

The V call is TRBV6-5, the J call TRBJ2-6, with D possibly being TRBD1 (6 bases). The sequenced material came from CD4+ T cells sorted from blood. The sequence derives from a woman aged 18-30 years in good health. The chain's CDR3 is CASSYWNRDPSSGANVLTF. The CDR3 coding sequence is TGTGCCAGCAGTTACTGGAACAGGGACCCGAGCTCTGGGGCCAACGTCCTGACTTTC.